This T cell receptor (beta chain) was recovered during a study of blood T cell repertoires in COVID-19. Profiled with immunoSEQ multiplex PCR; TCRdb holds only in-frame clones, not every one. The data contain 90,000 to 130,000 clones, under 75% of them seen just once; the ten biggest clones take up 6% to 8%. This CDR3 spans 14 amino acids. Trimming took 2 bases from V and 2 from J, leaving 7 bases between them. Per germline, CDR1 GTSNPN and CDR2 SVGIG (reference sequence). The chain carries TRBV30 and TRBJ2-6; D gene ambiguous. The source is a woman aged 55 to 70 with acute or convalescent COVID-19. The specimen was peripheral blood. The CDR3 sequence: CAWSTGTGANVLTF. Here the CDR3 DNA reads TGTGCCTGGAGTACCGGTACTGGGGCCAACGTCCTGACTTTC. The full variable domain, rest sourced from reference TRBV30 and TRBJ2-6, is SQTIHQWPATLVQPVGSPLSLECTVEGTSNPNLYWYRQAAGRGLQLLFYSVGIGQISSEVPQNLSASRPQDRQFILSSKKLLLSDSGFYLCAWSTGTGANVLTFGAGSRLTVL.